The clone carrying this T cell receptor beta chain appeared a few times. Its antigen is unknown. Some clones are missing from TCRdb's copy, which holds only in-frame ones; the method was immunoSEQ multiplex PCR. The sample consists of over 100,000 clones, roughly 84% of them appearing once. Trimming took 5 bases from V and 5 from J; bases not matched to a gene: 3. Germline loops: CDR1 SGHTA, CDR2 FQGNSA. There are 13 residues in the CDR3. The data are from a study of graft-versus-host responses after intestinal transplantation. Background on the study: Each of the recipients got a multivisceral, liver-intestinal, or isolated intestinal transplant. Recipients were all induced with anti-thymocyte globulin, then given tacrolimus and steroids for around 3 years.

Study-level results: Within the allografts of patients who had graft-donor T cell macrochimerism, graft-versus-host to host-versus-graft clonal ratios were high. GvH clones detected in recipient marrow included some appearing first in ileum or blood.

This chain links TRBV7-2 with TRBJ2-7, with 10 nucleotides matching TRBD2. The clonotype originates from a human donor who received an intestinal transplant. The sample here was unstimulated CD4+ T cells sorted from spleen or lymph node cells, taken before intestinal transplant. The CDR3 sequence is CASSLGTSDEQYF. The CDR3 bases are TGTGCCAGCAGCCTCGGGACTAGCGACGAGCAGTACTTC.